This TCR beta chain derives from a study of OX40 agonist ivuxolimab in advanced cancers. Trimming left V 7 bases short and J 5 bases short, with 11 bases between. Germline V lookup: CDR1 MNHEY, CDR2 SMNVEV (reference sequence). CDR3 length: 13 amino acids. Profiling relied on immunoSEQ multiplex PCR, and the TCRdb table lists in-frame clones only, not all of them. The table records roughly 44,000 clones, approximately 86% of them present only once. The origin of this receptor is an adult with an advanced solid tumor such as melanoma, head and neck, liver or kidney cancer. Specimen: CD4+ or CD8+ T cells sorted from blood, collected in a trial of the OX40 agonist ivuxolimab. This chain links TRBV27 with TRBJ2-2; no clear D gene. The CDR3 sequence: CASTPRQTGELFF. CDR3 nucleotide sequence: TGTGCCAGCACCCCACGGCAGACCGGGGAGCTGTTTTTT.